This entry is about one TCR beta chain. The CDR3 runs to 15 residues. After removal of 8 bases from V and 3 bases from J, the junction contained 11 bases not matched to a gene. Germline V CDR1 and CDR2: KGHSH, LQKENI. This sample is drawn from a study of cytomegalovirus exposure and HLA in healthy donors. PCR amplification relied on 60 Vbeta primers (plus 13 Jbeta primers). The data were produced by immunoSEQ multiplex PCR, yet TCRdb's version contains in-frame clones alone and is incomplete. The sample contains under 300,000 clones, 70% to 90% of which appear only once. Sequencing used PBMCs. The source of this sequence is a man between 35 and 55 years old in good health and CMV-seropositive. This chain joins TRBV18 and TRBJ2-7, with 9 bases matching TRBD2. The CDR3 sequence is CASLPSSGSVYEQYF. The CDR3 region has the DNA TGTGCCAGCCTCCCGAGTAGCGGGAGTGTCTACGAGCAGTACTTC.